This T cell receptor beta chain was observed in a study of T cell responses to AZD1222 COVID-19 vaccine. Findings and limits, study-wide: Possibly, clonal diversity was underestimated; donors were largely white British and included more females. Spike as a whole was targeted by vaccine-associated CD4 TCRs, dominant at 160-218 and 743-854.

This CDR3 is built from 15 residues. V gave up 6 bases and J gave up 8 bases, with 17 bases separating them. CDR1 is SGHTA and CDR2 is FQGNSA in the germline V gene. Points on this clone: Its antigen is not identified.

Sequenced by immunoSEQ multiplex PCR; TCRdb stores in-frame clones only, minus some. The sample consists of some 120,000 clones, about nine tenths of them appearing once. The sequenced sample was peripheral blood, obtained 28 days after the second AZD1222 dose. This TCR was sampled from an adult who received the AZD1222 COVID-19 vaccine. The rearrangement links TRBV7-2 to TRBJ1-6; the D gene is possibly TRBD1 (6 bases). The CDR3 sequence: CASSRTGTRDSPLHF. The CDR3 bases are TGTGCCAGCAGTCGAACCGGGACAAGGGATTCACCCCTCCACTTT.